A selection of T cell receptor beta chains follows, all from one sample in a study of Tregs in tolerant kidney transplant recipients. Only in-frame clones appear in the TCRdb table, and some are missing; sequencing was by immunoSEQ multiplex PCR. The sample records tens of thousands of clones, about 92% being singletons. What was sequenced was CD8+ T cells from blood. The receptors stem from a human donor in good health. CDR3s include the opening cysteine and the closing phenylalanine or tryptophan. Each record gives: D gene, clone size, V gene, J gene, CDR3 length, CDR3 DNA, CDR3 protein. The D gene is left open where the match is weak. Clone size is stated in some rows and not others, as once, few, many or a class when expanded.

D gene: -; clone size: once; V gene: TRBV19; J gene: TRBJ1-5; CDR3 length: 16; CDR3 DNA: TGTGCCAGTAGTGGCCACAGGGCGGGGGGCAATCAGCCCCAGCATTTT; CDR3 protein: CASSGHRAGGNQPQHF
D gene: -; clone size: -; V gene: TRBV10-2; J gene: TRBJ1-5; CDR3 length: 15; CDR3 DNA: TGCGCCAGTGACCCGGGACTCGGAGGCAATCAGCCCCAGCATTTT; CDR3 protein: CASDPGLGGNQPQHF
D gene: TRBD1; clone size: -; V gene: TRBV5-4; J gene: TRBJ2-5; CDR3 length: 15; CDR3 DNA: TGTGCCAGCAGACGGGACAGAGAAATACAAGAGACCCAGTACTTC; CDR3 protein: CASRRDREIQETQYF
D gene: TRBD1; clone size: -; V gene: TRBV7-8; J gene: TRBJ2-7; CDR3 length: 13; CDR3 DNA: TGTGCCAGCAGCCTAGTTAGGGGGCTCGAGCAGTACTTC; CDR3 protein: CASSLVRGLEQYF
D gene: TRBD2; clone size: -; V gene: TRBV7-6; J gene: TRBJ2-3; CDR3 length: 15; CDR3 DNA: TGTGCCAGCAGCCGAAGCGGGGGGGCCGTGGATACGCAGTATTTT; CDR3 protein: CASSRSGGAVDTQYF
D gene: -; clone size: -; V gene: TRBV19; J gene: TRBJ2-7; CDR3 length: 12; CDR3 DNA: TGTGCCAGCGGCGTCGAGGGCTACGAGCAGTACTTC; CDR3 protein: CASGVEGYEQYF
D gene: TRBD2; clone size: -; V gene: TRBV5-1; J gene: TRBJ2-7; CDR3 length: 14; CDR3 DNA: TGCGCCAGTACTAGCGGGGGACTTCCCTACGAGCAGTACTTC; CDR3 protein: CASTSGGLPYEQYF
D gene: TRBD1; clone size: -; V gene: TRBV18; J gene: TRBJ1-1; CDR3 length: 14; CDR3 DNA: TGTGCCAGCTCACCACCGGGACAGGGGGTTGAAGCTTTCTTT; CDR3 protein: CASSPPGQGVEAFF
D gene: -; clone size: -; V gene: TRBV27; J gene: TRBJ2-1; CDR3 length: 14; CDR3 DNA: TGTGCCAGCAGTTTATTAGTCGGCCACAATGAGCAGTTCTTC; CDR3 protein: CASSLLVGHNEQFF
D gene: TRBD1; clone size: -; V gene: TRBV19; J gene: TRBJ1-1; CDR3 length: 17; CDR3 DNA: TGTGCCAGTAGTATAGATCGATGGGGAGGGGGCTCGGCTGAAGCTTTCTTT; CDR3 protein: CASSIDRWGGGSAEAFF
D gene: TRBD2; clone size: -; V gene: TRBV7-8; J gene: TRBJ2-7; CDR3 length: 15; CDR3 DNA: TGTGCCAGCAGCCTCGGGACTAGCGGGGGGTGGGAGCAGTACTTC; CDR3 protein: CASSLGTSGGWEQYF
D gene: -; clone size: -; V gene: TRBV7-2; J gene: TRBJ2-7; CDR3 length: 13; CDR3 DNA: TGTGCCAGCAGCCACGGGCCTAACTACGAGCAGTACTTC; CDR3 protein: CASSHGPNYEQYF
D gene: TRBD2; clone size: -; V gene: TRBV6-1; J gene: TRBJ2-7; CDR3 length: 15; CDR3 DNA: TGTGCCAGCAGTGACCGACTAGCGGGAGGATACGAGCAGTACTTC; CDR3 protein: CASSDRLAGGYEQYF
D gene: -; clone size: -; V gene: TRBV13; J gene: TRBJ2-3; CDR3 length: 15; CDR3 DNA: TGTGCCAGCAGCTTTTTGGACCAAAGCACAGATACGCAGTATTTT; CDR3 protein: CASSFLDQSTDTQYF
D gene: -; clone size: -; V gene: TRBV7-7; J gene: TRBJ2-7; CDR3 length: 15; CDR3 DNA: TGTGCCAGCAGCCTAGGGGAGGGGGCTAGCTACGAGCAGTACTTC; CDR3 protein: CASSLGEGASYEQYF
D gene: -; clone size: -; V gene: TRBV5-4; J gene: TRBJ1-2; CDR3 length: 13; CDR3 DNA: TGTGCCAGCAGCCCGGAAGGAGGCTATGGCTACACCTTC; CDR3 protein: CASSPEGGYGYTF
D gene: -; clone size: -; V gene: TRBV30; J gene: TRBJ1-3; CDR3 length: 18; CDR3 DNA: TGTGCCTGGACCACAACCGGGGCACACGTGAGAGCGGGAAACACCATATATTTT; CDR3 protein: CAWTTTGAHVRAGNTIYF
D gene: -; clone size: -; V gene: TRBV9; J gene: TRBJ1-1; CDR3 length: 15; CDR3 DNA: TGTGCCAGCAGCGTAACCGTCGGTATGAACACTGAAGCTTTCTTT; CDR3 protein: CASSVTVGMNTEAFF
D gene: TRBD1; clone size: -; V gene: TRBV30; J gene: TRBJ1-2; CDR3 length: 14; CDR3 DNA: TGTGCCTGGGATCCGGGACAGGGGAATAATGGCTACACCTTC; CDR3 protein: CAWDPGQGNNGYTF
D gene: -; clone size: -; V gene: TRBV10-1; J gene: TRBJ1-6; CDR3 length: 15; CDR3 DNA: TGCGCCAGCAGTGAGGGACGGGGCAGGGATTCACCCCTCCACTTT; CDR3 protein: CASSEGRGRDSPLHF
D gene: TRBD2; clone size: -; V gene: TRBV27; J gene: TRBJ2-5; CDR3 length: 14; CDR3 DNA: TGTGCCAGCAGTCAACTAGCGGGGAGAGAGACCCAGTACTTC; CDR3 protein: CASSQLAGRETQYF
D gene: -; clone size: -; V gene: TRBV18; J gene: TRBJ2-5; CDR3 length: 17; CDR3 DNA: TGTGCCAGCTCACCAGACGCGGGACCCTCCAACCAAGAGACCCAGTACTTC; CDR3 protein: CASSPDAGPSNQETQYF
D gene: -; clone size: -; V gene: TRBV11-2; J gene: TRBJ1-3; CDR3 length: 14; CDR3 DNA: TGTGCCAGCAGCGCAGAGCCAGGGGGAAACACCATATATTTT; CDR3 protein: CASSAEPGGNTIYF
D gene: -; clone size: -; V gene: TRBV29-1; J gene: TRBJ1-2; CDR3 length: 14; CDR3 DNA: TGCAGCGTTGAATCGAGGACGGCTTTCTATGGCTACACCTTC; CDR3 protein: CSVESRTAFYGYTF
D gene: TRBD2; clone size: -; V gene: TRBV2; J gene: TRBJ2-5; CDR3 length: 15; CDR3 DNA: TGTGCCAGCAGTGGCCTAGCGGGGGGGCTGGAGACCCAGTACTTC; CDR3 protein: CASSGLAGGLETQYF
D gene: -; clone size: -; V gene: TRBV13; J gene: TRBJ1-2; CDR3 length: 16; CDR3 DNA: TGTGCCAGCAGCGAGAGGGTAGGGGAAGAGGAGTATGGCTACACCTTC; CDR3 protein: CASSERVGEEEYGYTF
D gene: -; clone size: -; V gene: TRBV7-6; J gene: TRBJ1-6; CDR3 length: 17; CDR3 DNA: TGTGCCAGCAGCCTCCGGCCGGGGGGGGCTGGTAATTCACCCCTCCACTTT; CDR3 protein: CASSLRPGGAGNSPLHF
D gene: -; clone size: -; V gene: TRBV15; J gene: TRBJ2-3; CDR3 length: 17; CDR3 DNA: TGTGCCACCAGCGGTCCTTATTCCGGGATAGAGGCAGATACGCAGTATTTT; CDR3 protein: CATSGPYSGIEADTQYF
D gene: -; clone size: -; V gene: TRBV9; J gene: TRBJ2-7; CDR3 length: 17; CDR3 DNA: TGTGCCAGCAGCGTCGGGGACCTTCAAAGAGCGGGCTACGAGCAGTACTTC; CDR3 protein: CASSVGDLQRAGYEQYF
D gene: TRBD2; clone size: -; V gene: TRBV6-4; J gene: TRBJ2-2; CDR3 length: 18; CDR3 DNA: TGTGCCAGCAGTGACTCGCCTAGCGGGACTTTAAACACCGGGGAGCTGTTTTTT; CDR3 protein: CASSDSPSGTLNTGELFF
D gene: -; clone size: -; V gene: TRBV7-9; J gene: TRBJ2-3; CDR3 length: 15; CDR3 DNA: TGTGCCAGCAGCTTGGAGATAACGCCCACAGATACGCAGTATTTT; CDR3 protein: CASSLEITPTDTQYF
D gene: TRBD2; clone size: -; V gene: TRBV30; J gene: TRBJ2-7; CDR3 length: 15; CDR3 DNA: TGTGCCTGGAGTGGAAGTACTAGCGGATACTACGAGCAGTACTTC; CDR3 protein: CAWSGSTSGYYEQYF
D gene: TRBD1; clone size: -; V gene: TRBV11-2; J gene: TRBJ2-5; CDR3 length: 15; CDR3 DNA: TGTGCCAGCAGCTCCCCGTCCGGGACAGTTGAGACCCAGTACTTC; CDR3 protein: CASSSPSGTVETQYF
D gene: -; clone size: -; V gene: TRBV5-6; J gene: TRBJ2-7; CDR3 length: 15; CDR3 DNA: TGTGCCAGCAGCTTCGGGCAGGGTTGGGCCTACGAGCAGTACTTC; CDR3 protein: CASSFGQGWAYEQYF
D gene: TRBD2; clone size: once; V gene: TRBV9; J gene: TRBJ2-1; CDR3 length: 15; CDR3 DNA: TGTGCCAGCAGCTTTAGCGGGGGAGCGTACAATGAGCAGTTCTTC; CDR3 protein: CASSFSGGAYNEQFF
D gene: -; clone size: -; V gene: TRBV6-1; J gene: TRBJ1-2; CDR3 length: 14; CDR3 DNA: TGTGCCAGCAGTGAAATGGGCGGACCCTATGGCTACACCTTC; CDR3 protein: CASSEMGGPYGYTF
D gene: -; clone size: -; V gene: TRBV14; J gene: TRBJ2-7; CDR3 length: 14; CDR3 DNA: TGTGCCAGCAGCCAAGTAGGTAGCTCCTACGAGCAGTACTTC; CDR3 protein: CASSQVGSSYEQYF
D gene: TRBD1; clone size: once; V gene: TRBV30; J gene: TRBJ1-2; CDR3 length: 14; CDR3 DNA: TGTGCCTGGAGGTGGGACAGCATTAACTATGGCTACACCTTC; CDR3 protein: CAWRWDSINYGYTF
D gene: -; clone size: -; V gene: TRBV13; J gene: TRBJ2-5; CDR3 length: 14; CDR3 DNA: TGTGCCAGCAGCTTAGGAACTTTCGGGGAGACCCAGTACTTC; CDR3 protein: CASSLGTFGETQYF
D gene: -; clone size: -; V gene: TRBV6-5; J gene: TRBJ2-7; CDR3 length: 14; CDR3 DNA: TGTGCCAGCAGTTACTCGGCGGTCTCCTACGAGCAGTACTTC; CDR3 protein: CASSYSAVSYEQYF
D gene: -; clone size: -; V gene: TRBV7-9; J gene: TRBJ1-2; CDR3 length: 16; CDR3 DNA: TGTGCCAGCAGCACGAGAATCGACGTAGCGTGGTATGGCTACACCTTC; CDR3 protein: CASSTRIDVAWYGYTF
D gene: TRBD2; clone size: -; V gene: TRBV7-8; J gene: TRBJ2-1; CDR3 length: 16; CDR3 DNA: TGTGCCAGCAGCTTCACTAGCGGGGGGGCCTACAATGAGCAGTTCTTC; CDR3 protein: CASSFTSGGAYNEQFF
D gene: -; clone size: -; V gene: TRBV15; J gene: TRBJ2-7; CDR3 length: 16; CDR3 DNA: TGTGCCACCAGTAGAGTTCGGACAGACATACCCTACGAGCAGTACTTC; CDR3 protein: CATSRVRTDIPYEQYF
D gene: -; clone size: -; V gene: TRBV6-6; J gene: TRBJ1-1; CDR3 length: 12; CDR3 DNA: TGTGCCAGCAGTTACGATAACACTGAAGCTTTCTTT; CDR3 protein: CASSYDNTEAFF
D gene: -; clone size: -; V gene: TRBV4-1; J gene: TRBJ1-1; CDR3 length: 16; CDR3 DNA: TGCGCCAGCAGCCAAGATGAGACAGGTGAGAACACTGAAGCTTTCTTT; CDR3 protein: CASSQDETGENTEAFF
D gene: -; clone size: once; V gene: TRBV7-8; J gene: TRBJ2-5; CDR3 length: 12; CDR3 DNA: TGTGCCAGCAGCTTAGAGGGGCAGACCCAGTACTTC; CDR3 protein: CASSLEGQTQYF
D gene: -; clone size: -; V gene: TRBV30; J gene: TRBJ1-3; CDR3 length: 14; CDR3 DNA: TGTGCCTGGACAGGGGATAGCTCTGGAAACACCATATATTTT; CDR3 protein: CAWTGDSSGNTIYF
D gene: -; clone size: once; V gene: TRBV5-4; J gene: TRBJ1-5; CDR3 length: 13; CDR3 DNA: TGTGCCAGCAGCTTAGATAGCAATCAGCCCCAGCATTTT; CDR3 protein: CASSLDSNQPQHF
D gene: -; clone size: -; V gene: TRBV12-5; J gene: TRBJ2-1; CDR3 length: 15; CDR3 DNA: TGTGCTAGTGGTGCCGGGACTCCGTACTACAATGAGCAGTTCTTC; CDR3 protein: CASGAGTPYYNEQFF
D gene: TRBD1; clone size: -; V gene: TRBV30; J gene: TRBJ1-6; CDR3 length: 13; CDR3 DNA: TGTGCCTGCACCGGGACAGGGGGTTCACCCCTCCACTTT; CDR3 protein: CACTGTGGSPLHF
D gene: TRBD1; clone size: -; V gene: TRBV6-1; J gene: TRBJ1-2; CDR3 length: 18; CDR3 DNA: TGTGCCAGCAATGAACCCTCCCGGGACAGGGGGCGGAACTATGGCTACACCTTC; CDR3 protein: CASNEPSRDRGRNYGYTF
D gene: -; clone size: -; V gene: TRBV27; J gene: TRBJ1-5; CDR3 length: 13; CDR3 DNA: TGTGCCAGCAGTTTTTGGGGAGGACAGCCCCAGCATTTT; CDR3 protein: CASSFWGGQPQHF
D gene: -; clone size: -; V gene: TRBV27; J gene: TRBJ2-3; CDR3 length: 18; CDR3 DNA: TGTGCCAGCATCCGAGCCCGACCCCACGGGGCCTACACAGATACGCAGTATTTT; CDR3 protein: CASIRARPHGAYTDTQYF